This is a list of T cell receptor beta chains from one sample in a study of T cell repertoires in cytomegalovirus infection. TCRdb ran MiXCR on the reads and lists one entry per CDR3 protein. The sample has about 240,000 distinct CDR3 sequences; 6.5% are singletons. Sequencing was carried out using PBMCs. These receptors came from a human donor in good health (CMV status not recorded). Some clones in this sample may be carry-over from other donors' samples. Each CDR3 is given with its conserved first and last residue. The D gene is left open where the match is weak. Not every row has a clone size; where given, it reads once, few, many or a size class.

size,D,V,J,DNA,CDR3
many,-,TRBV3-1,TRBJ1-1,TGTGCCAGCAGCCAAGGGCAGCCGGCGGCTTTCTTT,CASSQGQPAAFF
many,-,TRBV6-2/TRBV6-3,TRBJ2-1,TGTGCCAGCAGTCCGGACGCCTACAATGAGCAGTTCTTC,CASSPDAYNEQFF
few,-,TRBV7-8,TRBJ2-2,TGTGCCAGCAGCTTAGTCCACGAAGGAATGTTTTTT,CASSLVHEGMFF
many,-,TRBV30,TRBJ1-5,TGTGCCTGGAGCTCTCCGGGGGAAAATCAGCCCCAGCATTTT,CAWSSPGENQPQHF
many,-,TRBV6-2/TRBV6-3,TRBJ1-5,TGTGCCAGCAGTTATTCGGTTTACCGTCAGCCCCAGCATTTT,CASSYSVYRQPQHF
-,TRBD1,TRBV2,TRBJ1-1,TGTGCCAGCAGGCCACGGACAGGGAACACTGAAGCTTTCTTT,CASRPRTGNTEAFF
many,-,TRBV7-2,TRBJ1-4,TGTGCCAGCAGCTCCACCGCGGACTCATATGAAAAACTGTTTTTT,CASSSTADSYEKLFF
many,-,TRBV6-2/TRBV6-3,TRBJ1-3,TGTGCCGGATCCGGGCCTGGAAACACCATATATTTT,CAGSGPGNTIYF
many,-,TRBV7-2,TRBJ2-1,TGTGCCAGCAGCTTAAGGGTGGGTCGGGGTAATGAGCAGTTCTTC,CASSLRVGRGNEQFF
many,-,TRBV7-2,TRBJ2-7,TGTGCCAGCAGCTTAGTTCACGGCCTGCCGACATTGTACGAGCAGTACTTC,CASSLVHGLPTLYEQYF
-,TRBD1,TRBV28,TRBJ1-5,TGTGCCAGCAGTTTCAGGGGGACCTTGCAGCCCCAGCATTTT,CASSFRGTLQPQHF
many,-,TRBV7-2,TRBJ1-6,TGTGCCAGCAGCTTAATTTGGGACGGAGGCCTCCACTTT,CASSLIWDGGLHF
many,TRBD1,TRBV20-1,TRBJ1-2,TGCAGTGCTCCGGACAGGGGGGCTAACTATGGCTACACCTTC,CSAPDRGANYGYTF
many,-,TRBV25-1,TRBJ1-1,TGTGCCAGCAGTGGCGGAAGTGGGCTTGAAGCTTTCTTT,CASSGGSGLEAFF
many,TRBD1,TRBV20-1,TRBJ1-2,TGCAGTGCTAGGGGGGGACAGACCTATGGCTACACCTTC,CSARGGQTYGYTF
many,TRBD1,TRBV7-8,TRBJ2-2,TGTGCCAGCAGCTTTTGGGTGGACAGGGGGCTCACCGGGGAGCTGTTTTTT,CASSFWVDRGLTGELFF
many,-,TRBV20-1,TRBJ2-3,TGCAGTGCTCAACAACAAACAGATACGCAGTATTTT,CSAQQQTDTQYF
few,-,TRBV3-1,TRBJ2-1,TGTGCCAGCAGCCAAGAACAGGTTCGTCCCTACAATGAGCAGTTCTTC,CASSQEQVRPYNEQFF
many,-,TRBV29-1,TRBJ1-1,TGCAGCGGGGCCCGAGCGGGGAACACTGAAGCTTTCTTT,CSGARAGNTEAFF
many,-,TRBV19,TRBJ2-5,TGTGCCAGTACCCACCAGCCAGGGGAGACCCAGTACTTC,CASTHQPGETQYF
many,TRBD1,TRBV2,TRBJ1-5,TGTGCCAGCAACCGGGACAGGGTTAATCAGCCCCAGCATTTT,CASNRDRVNQPQHF
many,TRBD1,TRBV15,TRBJ2-3,TGTGCCACCAGCGGGGGTAACAGGGGAATGAGAACAGATACGCAGTATTTT,CATSGGNRGMRTDTQYF
many,-,TRBV6-2/TRBV6-3,TRBJ2-2,TGTGCCAGCAGAGGCAGCTTGAACACCGGGGAGCTGTTTTTT,CASRGSLNTGELFF
many,TRBD2,TRBV7-2,TRBJ2-1,TGTGCCAGCAGCTCGGGACTAGCGGGGAGCGGTTACAATGAGCAGTTCTTC,CASSSGLAGSGYNEQFF
medium-sized,-,TRBV7-2,TRBJ1-3,TGTGCCAGCACCCTGGGGATGGGCTCTGGAAACACCATATATTTT,CASTLGMGSGNTIYF
few,-,TRBV10-3,TRBJ1-5,TGTGCCTCCCAGGAAACTGGACAGAGCAATCAGCCCCAGCATTTT,CASQETGQSNQPQHF
many,TRBD1,TRBV5-6,TRBJ2-5,TGTGCCAGCAGGGGACAGGGAGGGCCCAAGACCCAGTACTTC,CASRGQGGPKTQYF
many,TRBD1,TRBV6-2/TRBV6-3,TRBJ1-5,TGTGCCAGCAGCCCCGGGACAGGGGGCGCAGGCTGGGTACAGCCCCAGCATTTT,CASSPGTGGAGWVQPQHF
many,-,TRBV2,TRBJ1-1,TGTGCCAGCAGTGACGAGAGGAACACTGAAGCTTTCTTT,CASSDERNTEAFF
many,-,TRBV12-3/TRBV12-4,TRBJ1-6,TGTGCCAGCAGTTTAAACTTCGAACCAAATTCGCCCCTCCACTTT,CASSLNFEPNSPLHF
many,-,TRBV7-3,TRBJ2-2,TGTGCCAGCAGCTTGTCAGGGACGACCGGGGAGCTGTTTTTT,CASSLSGTTGELFF
many,TRBD1,TRBV28,TRBJ2-2,TGTGCCAGCAGTCCCGGACAGGATCTAACCGGGGAGCTGTTTTTT,CASSPGQDLTGELFF
many,TRBD2,TRBV6-2/TRBV6-3,TRBJ2-7,TGTGCCAGCAAAGCCAGCGGGAACTACGAGCAGTACTTC,CASKASGNYEQYF
few,TRBD2,TRBV4-3,TRBJ2-7,TGCGCCAGCAGCCAAGCCGCTTTTCGGGGGGGGGCCTACGAGCAGTACTTC,CASSQAAFRGGAYEQYF
many,-,TRBV14,TRBJ1-4,TGTGCCAGCAGCCAAACCGAGTTTGCAACTAATGAAAAACTGTTTTTT,CASSQTEFATNEKLFF
many,TRBD2,TRBV20-1,TRBJ2-5,TGCAGTGCTAGCGGGTCGGGGGGGGCCGGTGAGACCCAGTACTTC,CSASGSGGAGETQYF
many,-,TRBV7-2,TRBJ1-2,TGTGCCAGCAGCTCATTAAGACAGGCCCTTTATGGCTACACCTTC,CASSSLRQALYGYTF
many,-,TRBV10-2,TRBJ2-3,TGCGCCACCCGGGACACTTCCACAGATACGCAGTATTTT,CATRDTSTDTQYF
many,-,TRBV12-3/TRBV12-4,TRBJ1-6,TGTGCCAGCAGTTTAGGGGGAACTAATTCACCCCTCCACTTT,CASSLGGTNSPLHF
-,-,TRBV7-2,TRBJ2-3,TGTGCCAGCAGCCTCGGGCGGCAGTATTTT,CASSLGRQYF
many,-,TRBV20-1,TRBJ2-7,TGCAGTGCTACCCCCCTTATCAGGGATAGAAGCGAGCAGTACTTC,CSATPLIRDRSEQYF